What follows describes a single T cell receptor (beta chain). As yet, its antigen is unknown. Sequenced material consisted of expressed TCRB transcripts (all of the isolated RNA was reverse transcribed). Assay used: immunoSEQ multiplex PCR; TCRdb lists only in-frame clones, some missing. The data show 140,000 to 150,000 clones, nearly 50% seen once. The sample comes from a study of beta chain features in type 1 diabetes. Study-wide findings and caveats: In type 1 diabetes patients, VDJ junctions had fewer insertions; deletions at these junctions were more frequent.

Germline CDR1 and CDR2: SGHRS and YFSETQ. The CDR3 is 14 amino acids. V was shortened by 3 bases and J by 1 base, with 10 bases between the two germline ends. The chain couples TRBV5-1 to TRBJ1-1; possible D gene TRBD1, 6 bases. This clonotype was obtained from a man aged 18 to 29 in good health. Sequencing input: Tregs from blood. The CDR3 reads CASSWGGPNTEAFF. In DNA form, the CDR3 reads TGCGCCAGCAGCTGGGGGGGCCCGAACACTGAAGCTTTCTTT.